The 9 T cell receptor beta chains below were found in one sample sequenced in a study of post-analysis software for immune sequencing data. The study, taken as a whole, reports: The study found TRBV5-6, TRBV5-1 and TRBV20-1 among roughly 5 TRBV segments more frequent in patients than controls.

Carried by the TCR beta cDNA libraries were unique molecular identifiers. TCRdb recomputed calls from the PCR reads with MiXCR, one row per CDR3 protein. This sample has roughly 700,000 distinct CDR3 sequences, with roughly 30% found just once. These receptors lack a known antigen. The specimen sequenced was blood. The origin of the receptors is a girl aged 5 to 17 with multiple sclerosis.

This clonotype has just a few counts. This chain connects TRBV4-3 to TRBJ1-6; D perhaps matches TRBD1 (5 bases). Trimming took 0 bases from V and 12 from J, leaving 9 bases between them. Germline V gene lookup returns CDR1 LGHNA and CDR2 YSLEER. The CDR3 sequence is 13 residues long. The CDR3 DNA is TGCGCCAGCAGCCAAGATTGGGGGGGACCCCTCCACTTT. It codes for CASSQDWGGPLHF.

This clonotype was counted only a few times. The chain employs TRBV5-1 and TRBJ2-5; 8 bases map to TRBD1. Germline V lookup: CDR1 SGHRS, CDR2 YFSETQ. With V trimmed by 2 bases and J by 1 base, 4 bases remained unmatched. This CDR3 is built from 15 residues. In DNA form, the CDR3 reads TGCGCCAGCAGCTTCCCAACAGGGGGCCAAGAGACCCAGTACTTC. Translation: CASSFPTGGQETQYF.

The CDR3 loop reads CSARDTSGVSSYNEQFF. DNA of the CDR3: TGCAGTGCTAGAGATACTAGCGGGGTTAGCTCCTACAATGAGCAGTTCTTC. The genes are TRBV20-1 and TRBJ2-1; 10 nucleotides line up with TRBD2. V trimming: 0 bases; J trimming: 0 bases; junction bases outside the gene matches: 5. CDR1 and CDR2 from the germline V gene are DFQATT and SNEGSKA (reference sequence). The CDR3 runs 17 residues.

Comment on this clonotype: This could be a read error, since a much larger clone is one nucleotide away. The rearrangement joins TRBV20-1 to TRBJ2-3; a weak D match, TRBD1 (7 bases). Germline CDR1 reads DFQATT; CDR2 reads SNEGSKA (reference sequence). The CDR3 consists of 15 residues. In nucleotides, the CDR3 is TGCCGTGCTAGAGATAGGAGGGGGCTTACAGATACGCAGTATTTT. Its protein is CRARDRRGLTDTQYF.

This sequence joins TRBV10-3 and TRBJ1-5; D not certain. V shed 8 bases and J shed 0 bases, with 5 bases lying between them. The CDR3 sequence is 12 residues long. The V gene's germline CDR1 is ENHRY and CDR2 SYGVKD. The CDR3 DNA reads TGTGCCATCTCCGATAGCAATCAGCCCCAGCATTTT. The encoded protein is CAISDSNQPQHF.

V and J are TRBV29-1 and TRBJ2-1; 10 bases are a match to TRBD1. The V and J ends lost 3 bases and 0 bases, in that order; junction bases with no gene match: 5. The CDR3 extends over 16 amino acids. Looked up from germline, CDR1 is SQVTM and CDR2 is ANQGSEA. CDR3 DNA: TGCAGCGTTGAGGGGGACAGGGGAGCCTCCTACAATGAGCAGTTCTTC. Protein sequence: CSVEGDRGASYNEQFF.

This chain links TRBV5-5 with TRBJ2-7, with 10 bases identical to TRBD1. CDR3 size: 16 residues. CDR1 is SGHKS and CDR2 is YYEKEE in the germline V gene (reference sequence). The trim removed 4 bases at V and 0 bases at J, leaving 7 bases unmatched. The CDR3 loop is CASSPGQGSNSYEQYF. The CDR3 DNA follows: TGTGCCAGCAGCCCGGGACAGGGGTCTAACTCCTACGAGCAGTACTTC.

This sequence joins TRBV7-2 and TRBJ2-5; TRBD1 might be the D (6 bases). The germline V gene encodes CDR1 SGHTA and CDR2 FQGNSA. The germline V and J ends were trimmed by 2 bases and 5 bases, with 18 bases remaining between them. The CDR3 length is 16 residues. The CDR3 sequence: CASSLMVTGGAETQYF. CDR3 nucleotide sequence: TGTGCCAGCAGCTTAATGGTCACTGGGGGCGCGGAGACCCAGTACTTC.

Only a few counts were recorded for this clonotype. The chain recombines TRBV29-1 with TRBJ2-3, with 9 nucleotides matching TRBD2. The CDR3 has 13 residues. Looked up from germline, CDR1 is SQVTM and CDR2 is ANQGSEA. Trimming at V came to 3 bases and at J to 5 bases, leaving 3 bases not matched to a gene. CDR3 amino acids: CSVEGLARDTQYF. The CDR3 nucleotides are TGCAGCGTTGAGGGACTAGCTCGAGATACGCAGTATTTT.